A single sample gave rise to the 2 T cell receptor beta chains below, sequenced in a study of cytomegalovirus exposure and HLA in healthy donors. Profiled with immunoSEQ multiplex PCR; TCRdb holds only in-frame clones, not every one. The sample has roughly 76,000 clones, 94% seen once. The sequenced sample consisted of PBMCs. These receptors were collected from a man between 18 and 29 years old in good health and CMV-seropositive.

This clone was detected a few times. This chain uses TRBV2 with TRBJ2-1, with TRBD2 as a possible D gene (6 bases). In germline, CDR1 is SNHLY, CDR2 FYNNEI. The CDR3 runs 15 residues. Trimming removed 10 bases from V and 0 bases from J, with 16 bases in between. CDR3 residues: CATVAGPHSYNEQFF. The CDR3 DNA is TGTGCCACCGTCGCGGGGCCCCACTCCTACAATGAGCAGTTCTTC.

This chain links TRBV30 with TRBJ2-3, with 11 bases matching TRBD2. The junction had 12 bases not matched to a gene; V was cut back by 4 bases and J by 3 bases. Germline loops: CDR1 GTSNPN, CDR2 SVGIG (reference sequence). The CDR3 sequence is 17 residues long. CDR3 residues: CAWTPKAGLAGTDTQYF. CDR3 nucleotides: TGTGCCTGGACGCCCAAAGCCGGACTAGCGGGTACAGATACGCAGTATTTT.